The 20 T cell receptor beta chains below come from one sample, sequenced in a study of blood T cell repertoires in COVID-19. Clones were read by immunoSEQ multiplex PCR, and TCRdb kept only the in-frame ones, dropping some. The sample carries 130,000 or so clones, 60% to 75% recorded once. The sample comprised peripheral blood. These receptors were obtained from a woman in her seventies with acute or convalescent COVID-19.

This clone was seen a few times. This chain joins TRBV7-2 and TRBJ2-3; 8 bases fit TRBD1. Germline CDR1 reads SGHTA; CDR2 reads FQGNSA. Germline trimming cut 5 bases from V and 4 bases from J; bases unmatched to any gene: 8. CDR3 length: 15 residues. The CDR3 nucleotides are TGTGCCAGCAGCCGGAACAGGGGGGTGGCAGATACGCAGTATTTT. It encodes CASSRNRGVADTQYF.

The chain uses TRBV6-5 and TRBJ2-7, with 8 bases identical to TRBD1. Unmatched junction bases numbered 7, after V lost 6 bases and J lost 0 bases. CDR1 and CDR2 (germline): MNHEY, SVGAGI. CDR3 size: 15 residues. CDR3 DNA: TGTGCCAGCAGCGTCAACAGGGGGAGCTCCTACGAGCAGTACTTC. Protein product: CASSVNRGSSYEQYF.

This rearrangement joins TRBV4-2 to TRBJ2-1, with 8 positions matching TRBD2. The CDR3 runs 16 residues. Germline V CDR1 and CDR2: LGHNA, YNFKEQ. V gave up 4 bases and J gave up 6 bases; unmatched junction bases: 11. CDR3 loop: CASSRSGTSGVNEQFF. CDR3 coding DNA: TGTGCCAGCAGCCGATCCGGGACTAGTGGCGTCAATGAGCAGTTCTTC.

J is TRBJ1-6 and V is TRBV5-1; no clear D gene. Trimming shortened V by 2 bases and J by 5 bases, and 11 bases separated the two germline ends. Germline lookup yields CDR1 SGHRS and CDR2 YFSETQ. This CDR3 has 15 residues. The chain's CDR3 is CASSLGELNNSPLHF. The CDR3 nucleotides read TGCGCCAGCAGCTTAGGAGAATTGAATAATTCACCCCTCCACTTT.

This clone was observed at least ten times. The rearrangement links TRBV27 to TRBJ2-7; TRBD1 aligns across 7 bases. The CDR3 consists of 14 residues. Germline V gene lookup returns CDR1 MNHEY and CDR2 SMNVEV (reference sequence). V lost 6 bases to trimming and J lost 0 bases; unmatched junction nucleotides: 5. The CDR3 spells CASRPGTASYEQYF. CDR3 nucleotide sequence: TGTGCCAGCAGGCCCGGGACAGCCTCCTACGAGCAGTACTTC.

This clone was seen a few times. The chain joins TRBV19 to TRBJ2-1, with D possibly TRBD2 on 7 matching bases. The CDR3 runs to 15 residues. With 2 bases removed from V and 6 bases from J, the gap between germline ends came to 14 bases. The germline V gene has CDR1 LNHDA and CDR2 SQIVND (reference sequence). The CDR3 nucleotides read TGTGCCAGTAGTATAATAGGGGGGGCCGGCAATGAGCAGTTCTTC. Amino acids: CASSIIGGAGNEQFF.

This clone was seen a few times. The chain employs TRBV10-3 and TRBJ2-3; D uncertain. CDR3 length: 13 amino acids. Trimming took off 2 bases at V and 4 bases at J, with 7 bases between the two ends. Germline CDR1 is ENHRY and CDR2 is SYGVKD. The CDR3 region has the DNA TGTGCCATCAGTGAGATTAGCCCAGATACGCAGTATTTT. This sequence encodes CAISEISPDTQYF.

This chain uses TRBV4-2 with TRBJ2-1, with D maybe TRBD2 (6 bases). This CDR3 region has 17 residues. The V and J ends lost 0 bases and 2 bases respectively, with 14 bases between them. Per the germline V gene, CDR1 is LGHNA and CDR2 is YNFKEQ. This CDR3 is CASSQETGGVAYNEQFF. The CDR3, as DNA: TGTGCCAGCAGCCAAGAAACTGGCGGGGTAGCCTACAATGAGCAGTTCTTC.

The V gene is TRBV14, the J gene TRBJ1-1, with D tentatively TRBD1 (6 bases). V lost 4 bases and J 1 base, leaving 10 bases between the germline ends. Germline V gene lookup returns CDR1 SGHDN and CDR2 FVKESK. The CDR3 has 14 amino acids. The CDR3 loop is CASSLRTANTEAFF. The CDR3 DNA reads as TGTGCCAGCAGCCTTCGGACAGCGAACACTGAAGCTTTCTTT. The variable domain in full, completed from reference TRBV14 and TRBJ1-1, reads EAGVTQFPSHSVIEKGQTVTLRCDPISGHDNLYWYRRVMGKEIKFLLHFVKESKQDESGMPNNRFLAERTGGTYSTLKVQPAELEDSGVYFCASSLRTANTEAFFGQGTRLTVV.

This clone was counted a few times. The chain carries TRBV19 and TRBJ1-3, with 9 positions matching TRBD1. J was trimmed by 4 bases and V by 6 bases; bases with no gene match: 19. This CDR3 comprises 19 residues. Germline values: CDR1 LNHDA, CDR2 SQIVND (reference sequence). The CDR3 sequence is CASSIGTGTGTSRGNTIYF. CDR3 DNA sequence: TGTGCCAGTAGCATTGGGACCGGGACAGGGACGTCGCGGGGAAACACCATATATTTT.

The V call is TRBV12-3 or TRBV12-4, the J call TRBJ1-1; 8 nucleotides line up with TRBD1. The trim removed 6 bases at V and 8 bases at J, leaving 5 bases unmatched. CDR3 size: 12 residues. This CDR3 is CASSRRDREAFF. The CDR3, as DNA: TGTGCCAGCAGCCGTCGGGACAGGGAAGCTTTCTTT.

The CDR3 sequence: CASSRWTTGRVPDTQYF. CDR3 nucleotides: TGTGCCAGCAGCCGCTGGACCACAGGGAGGGTTCCAGATACGCAGTATTTT. This chain connects TRBV2 to TRBJ2-3, with a weak D call TRBD2 (7 bases). This CDR3 spans 17 amino acids. V gave up 6 bases and J gave up 4 bases, with 23 bases separating them. Per germline, CDR1 SNHLY and CDR2 FYNNEI.

The chain uses TRBV5-6 and TRBJ2-5, with 9 bases aligning to TRBD1. The CDR3 extends over 16 amino acids. Germline CDR1 reads SGHDT; CDR2 reads YYEEEE. V shed 4 bases and J 5 bases; nucleotides not matched to a gene: 12. The CDR3 nucleotides read TGTGCCAGCAGCCTGAGGGGACAGGGTATTTGGGAGACCCAGTACTTC. Its protein is CASSLRGQGIWETQYF.

This chain joins TRBV7-2 and TRBJ2-7, with a weak D call TRBD1 (5 bases). With 2 bases removed from V and 3 bases from J, the gap between germline ends came to 11 bases. Germline V lookup: CDR1 SGHTA, CDR2 FQGNSA. CDR3 length: 14 amino acids. CDR3 nucleotides: TGTGCCAGCAGCTTAAAGGGGCCCAACTACGAGCAGTACTTC. Residues: CASSLKGPNYEQYF.

The chain carries TRBV10-1 and TRBJ1-2, with 7 bases identical to TRBD1. The junction had 2 bases not matched to a gene; V was cut back by 3 bases and J by 4 bases. The CDR3 has 13 amino acids. From germline, CDR1 is WNHNN and CDR2 SYGVQD (reference sequence). Here the CDR3 DNA reads TGCGCCAGCAGTGAACGACAGGGCTATGGCTACACCTTC. Translated, it gives CASSERQGYGYTF.

The rearrangement uses TRBV11-3 and TRBJ2-2, with D hard to call. Germline CDR1 reads SGHNT; CDR2 reads YENEEA. The CDR3 runs to 13 residues. Trimming pared 4 bases from V and 8 bases from J, leaving 11 bases between. The CDR3 sequence is CASSSFLEGELFF. The CDR3 DNA reads as TGTGCCAGCAGCTCCTTCCTGGAGGGGGAGCTGTTTTTT.

This clone has a handful of counts. The V call is TRBV4-1, the J call TRBJ1-1, with D unclear. The CDR3 runs 19 residues. Germline V gene sequence: CDR1 MGHRA, CDR2 YSYEKL. The ends were cut back, 2 bases at V and 4 bases at J, with 26 bases in the middle. CDR3 coding DNA: TGCGCCAGCAGCCAATCCCAGTTGCCCACTAGGTCCGGGAGCACTGAAGCTTTCTTT. Protein product: CASSQSQLPTRSGSTEAFF.

The rearrangement uses TRBV10-3 and TRBJ1-6, with a weak D call TRBD1 (6 bases). Deletions cut 6 bases from V and 8 bases from J, with 8 bases between. The CDR3 is 12 amino acids. Germline CDR1 reads ENHRY; CDR2 reads SYGVKD. The CDR3: CAIRSGDSPLHF. The CDR3 bases are TGTGCCATCAGATCAGGGGATTCACCCCTCCACTTT.

The sample holds one count of this clone. The V call is TRBV27, the J call TRBJ1-6, with D perhaps matching TRBD1 (6 bases). Germline lookup yields CDR1 MNHEY and CDR2 SMNVEV (reference sequence). The length of the CDR3 is 15 residues. V lost 7 bases to trimming and J lost 4 bases, with 14 bases between them. The CDR3 loop is CASTLDRTYNSPLHF. Here the CDR3 DNA reads TGTGCCAGCACCTTAGACAGGACTTATAATTCACCCCTCCACTTT.

In its sample, this clone was seen a few times. The chain combines TRBV30 with TRBJ1-2; tentative D call: TRBD1 (5 bases). V dropped 2 bases and J dropped 7 bases, with 17 bases sitting between them. The CDR3 runs to 14 residues. Germline-derived CDR1 and CDR2 are GTSNPN and SVGIG (reference sequence). The CDR3 loop is CAWSRAGMAAGYTF. The DNA of the CDR3 is TGTGCCTGGAGTCGTGCAGGGATGGCGGCTGGCTACACCTTC.